This entry lists 10 T cell receptor beta chains sequenced from one sample in a study of blood T cell repertoires in COVID-19. Sequencing was performed with immunoSEQ multiplex PCR; in TCRdb, only in-frame clones are kept and a portion is missing. Of about 260,000 clones in the sample, about 91% were seen once. Specimen: PBMCs or T cells enriched from blood (not recorded which). Receptor source: a woman in her 40s with acute COVID-19.

The V and J genes are TRBV11-2 and TRBJ1-4; D ambiguous. CDR1 SGHAT and CDR2 FQNNGV come from the germline V gene. There are 13 residues in the CDR3. The V gene lost 2 bases and the J gene lost 7 bases, with 8 bases spanning the gap. CDR3 loop: CASSLSRGEKLFF. In DNA form, the CDR3 reads TGTGCCAGCAGCTTAAGTCGGGGTGAAAAACTGTTTTTT. Together with reference TRBV11-2 and TRBJ1-4, the CDR3 gives the full variable domain: EAGVAQSPRYKIIEKRQSVAFWCNPISGHATLYWYQQILGQGPKLLIQFQNNGVVDDSQLPKDRFSAERLKGVDSTLKIQPAKLEDSAVYLCASSLSRGEKLFFGSGTQLSVL.

The V call is TRBV25-1, the J call TRBJ1-4; a possible D gene is TRBD1 (6 bases). Germline assignment: CDR1 MGHDK and CDR2 SYGVNS. This CDR3 has 15 residues. The V gene lost 3 bases and the J gene lost 8 bases, with 16 bases spanning the gap. CDR3 in amino acids: CASSEVTGTGEKLFF. DNA for the CDR3: TGTGCCAGCAGTGAGGTAACAGGGACGGGAGAAAAACTGTTTTTT.

This chain joins TRBV5-1 and TRBJ2-7, with TRBD1 identical over 8 bases. With V trimmed by 5 bases and J by 3 bases, 10 bases remained unmatched. Germline V CDR1 and CDR2: SGHRS, YFSETQ. The CDR3 has 15 residues. CDR3 sequence: CASSFFPGQDYEQYF. Here the CDR3 DNA reads TGCGCCAGCAGTTTTTTCCCGGGACAGGACTACGAGCAGTACTTC.

CDR3 residues: CASSFLVQEMLTEAFF. The CDR3 bases are TGTGCCAGCAGCTTTTTGGTGCAGGAAATGTTGACTGAAGCTTTCTTT. This chain connects TRBV7-2 to TRBJ1-1; D is ambiguous. This CDR3 has 16 residues. CDR1 and CDR2 (germline): SGHTA, FQGNSA. The V end was cut by 3 bases, the J end by 5 bases, with 19 bases between.

The chain has TRBV12-3 or TRBV12-4 and TRBJ1-2; 9 bases fit TRBD1. The junction had 5 bases not matched to a gene; V was cut back by 5 bases and J by 7 bases. The CDR3 contains 13 residues. The CDR3 loop is CASSQTGGRGYTF. The CDR3 coding sequence is TGTGCCAGCAGTCAAACAGGGGGCCGTGGCTACACCTTC.

V usage is TRBV5-5 and J usage is TRBJ2-7; 7 nucleotides match TRBD2. Germline-derived CDR1 and CDR2 are SGHKS and YYEKEE (reference sequence). The CDR3 sequence is 15 residues long. The trim removed 2 bases at V and 2 bases at J, leaving 7 bases unmatched. CDR3 bases: TGTGCCAGCAGCTTAAGGCTAGCGGAGGCCTACGAGCAGTACGTC. It yields the protein CASSLRLAEAYEQYV.

This chain connects TRBV18 to TRBJ2-7; the match to TRBD1 covers 9 bases. Germline loops: CDR1 KGHSH, CDR2 LQKENI. The V and J ends lost 3 bases and 6 bases, in that order; junction bases with no gene match: 6. The CDR3 has 14 amino acids. The CDR3 DNA follows: TGTGCCAGCTCACCGGGACAGGGCGTGGGCGAGCAGTACTTC. Its translation is CASSPGQGVGEQYF.

The rearrangement uses TRBV29-1 and TRBJ1-5; perhaps TRBD1 as D (6 bases). The ends were cut back, 6 bases at V and 2 bases at J, with 20 bases in the middle. Germline lookup yields CDR1 SQVTM and CDR2 ANQGSEA. The CDR3 is 16 amino acids. CDR3 bases: TGCAGCGTGTCCCGCCCTCGGACAGCCCGCAATCAGCCCCAGCATTTT. Residues: CSVSRPRTARNQPQHF. The whole variable domain, filled in from reference TRBV29-1 and TRBJ1-5, reads SAVISQKPSRDICQRGTSLTIQCQVDSQVTMMFWYRQQPGQSLTLIATANQGSEATYESGFVIDKFPISRPNLTFSTLTVSNMSPEDSSIYLCSVSRPRTARNQPQHFGDGTRLSIL.

The rearrangement joins TRBV7-9 to TRBJ1-6, with 7 positions matching TRBD1. This CDR3 comprises 16 residues. CDR1 is SEHNR and CDR2 is FQNEAQ in the germline V gene (reference sequence). Losses at the gene ends were 6 bases for V and 7 bases for J; bases not matched to a gene: 12. DNA of the CDR3: TGTGCCAGCAGTCAGAACCGGGACAGACACAATTCACCCCTCCACTTT. Amino acid sequence: CASSQNRDRHNSPLHF.

The rearrangement links TRBV19 to TRBJ1-1, with a tentative D call TRBD1 (5 bases). CDR3 length: 12 amino acids. V lost 8 bases to trimming and J lost 6 bases, with 13 bases between them. Germline CDR1 reads LNHDA; CDR2 reads SQIVND (reference sequence). Here the CDR3 reads CASWSRGSEAFF. CDR3 bases: TGTGCCAGTTGGAGTAGGGGCTCTGAAGCTTTCTTT.